One and the same sample provided the 24 T cell receptor beta chains below, sequenced in a study of OX40 agonist ivuxolimab in advanced cancers. TCRdb's table, derived via immunoSEQ multiplex PCR, lists solely in-frame clones and lacks some. The data contain tens of thousands of clones, 80% to 90% of them singletons. The sequencing here drew on CD4+ or CD8+ T cells sorted from blood, taken in a trial of the OX40 agonist ivuxolimab. All receptors derive from an adult with an advanced solid tumor such as melanoma, head and neck, liver or kidney cancer.

CDR3 sequence: CSVDAGKDSGELFF. The CDR3 DNA is TGCAGCGTTGATGCGGGAAAGGACTCCGGGGAGCTGTTTTTT. The chain couples TRBV29-1 to TRBJ2-2; D is perhaps TRBD2 (6 bases). The V end lost 3 bases, the J end lost 6 bases, and 14 bases lay between the germline ends. Looked up from germline, CDR1 is SQVTM and CDR2 is ANQGSEA. The CDR3 contains 14 residues.

The chain is built from TRBV5-1 and TRBJ1-4; 7 nucleotides line up with TRBD1. V lost 4 bases to trimming and J lost 4 bases; unmatched junction nucleotides: 4. CDR3 length equals 14 residues. From germline, CDR1 is SGHRS and CDR2 YFSETQ. In nucleotides, the CDR3 is TGCGCCAGCAGCCGGGGGACAGATAATGAAAAACTGTTTTTT. This sequence encodes CASSRGTDNEKLFF.

This clone was detected only once. This chain links TRBV27 with TRBJ1-1; D possibly corresponds to TRBD1 (6 bases). Germline V gene sequence: CDR1 MNHEY, CDR2 SMNVEV (reference sequence). V lost 2 bases, J lost 5 bases, and 12 bases lay in between. The CDR3 is made up of 14 amino acids. The CDR3, as DNA: TGTGCCAGCAGTTTAAGCAGGGGAGGAACTGAAGCTTTCTTT. Translated: CASSLSRGGTEAFF.

The genes are TRBV13 and TRBJ1-1, with 7 bases fitting TRBD1. The junction had 9 bases not matched to a gene; V was cut back by 5 bases and J by 3 bases. There are 15 residues in the CDR3. In germline, CDR1 is PRHDT, CDR2 FYEKMQ (reference sequence). CDR3 in amino acids: CASSPSGQGDTEAFF. The DNA for the CDR3 is TGTGCCAGCAGCCCCAGCGGGCAGGGGGACACTGAAGCTTTCTTT.

The chain links TRBV4-3 to TRBJ2-2; D unresolved. Trimming removed 4 bases from V and 0 bases from J, with 6 bases in between. Germline V gene lookup returns CDR1 LGHNA and CDR2 YSLEER. The CDR3 runs to 14 residues. The CDR3 loop reads CASSPRANTGELFF. CDR3 nucleotides: TGCGCCAGCAGCCCCCGCGCGAACACCGGGGAGCTGTTTTTT.

The chain is built from TRBV5-1 and TRBJ2-1; no clear D. V gave up 0 bases and J gave up 12 bases, with 13 bases separating them. Germline V gene sequence: CDR1 SGHRS, CDR2 YFSETQ. The CDR3 sequence is 13 residues long. CDR3 coding DNA: TGCGCCAGCAGCTTGGGCGCCCGTTTGGGGCAGTTCTTC. The encoded protein is CASSLGARLGQFF.

Comment on this clone: The same CDR3 can be traced to other DNA sequences in this sample. The chain combines TRBV4-3 with TRBJ2-2; D uncertain. The length of the CDR3 is 15 residues. V lost 0 bases, J lost 2 bases, and 7 bases lay in between. The germline CDR1 and CDR2 sequences are LGHNA and YSLEER. The CDR3 protein is CASSQDGGNTGELFF. For the CDR3, the DNA is TGCGCCAGCAGCCAAGATGGCGGTAACACCGGGGAGCTGTTTTTT.

V usage is TRBV28 and J usage is TRBJ1-2; D remains ambiguous. The CDR3 is 14 amino acids. Germline loops: CDR1 MDHEN, CDR2 SYDVKM. Trimming removed 2 bases at V and 2 bases at J, with 9 bases between. The CDR3, as DNA: TGTGCCAGCAGTTTAGGTTATTCAAACTATGGCTACACCTTC. Translated: CASSLGYSNYGYTF.

The rearrangement joins TRBV19 to TRBJ2-1, with TRBD2 matching over 7 bases. The CDR3 totals 10 residues. Germline values: CDR1 LNHDA, CDR2 SQIVND (reference sequence). V shed 11 bases, J shed 10 bases, and the junction held 5 bases outside the gene matches. The CDR3 loop is CAAGGGEQFF. DNA for the CDR3: TGTGCCGCCGGGGGAGGGGAGCAGTTCTTC. Combining the CDR3 with reference TRBV19 and TRBJ2-1 gives the whole variable domain DGGITQSPKYLFRKEGQNVTLSCEQNLNHDAMYWYRQDPGQGLRLIYYSQIVNDFQKGDIAEGYSVSREKKESFPLTVTSAQKNPTAFYLCAAGGGEQFFGPGTRLTVL.

The chain uses TRBV7-2 and TRBJ1-5; unclear D gene. Germline assignment: CDR1 SGHTA and CDR2 FQGNSA. The germline V and J ends were trimmed by 4 bases and 3 bases, with 7 bases remaining between them. This CDR3 contains 13 residues. The CDR3 DNA follows: TGTGCCAGCAGCTCCGAATACAATCAGCCCCAGCATTTT. Its protein product is CASSSEYNQPQHF.

This clone is a singleton in its sample. V gene TRBV6-1 combines with J gene TRBJ1-2, with D perhaps matching TRBD1 (6 bases). Looked up from germline, CDR1 is MNHNS and CDR2 is SASEGT. The CDR3 is 13 residues long. V gave up 5 bases and J gave up 4 bases, with 11 bases separating them. CDR3 sequence: CASSLQGSYGYTF. In DNA form, the CDR3 reads TGTGCCAGCAGTTTACAGGGCTCCTATGGCTACACCTTC.

This sequence joins TRBV28 and TRBJ2-7, with 7 bases that match TRBD2. Germline V gene lookup returns CDR1 MDHEN and CDR2 SYDVKM. J was trimmed by 3 bases and V by 5 bases; bases with no gene match: 7. The CDR3 sequence is 14 residues long. The CDR3 region is CASSSTSEFYEQYF. In DNA form, the CDR3 reads TGTGCCAGCAGTAGCACTAGCGAGTTCTACGAGCAGTACTTC. The variable domain in full, with the rest retrieved from reference TRBV28 and TRBJ2-7, is DVKVTQSSRYLVKRTGEKVFLECVQDMDHENMFWYRQDPGLGLRLIYFSYDVKMKEKGDIPEGYSVSREKKERFSLILESASTNQTSMYLCASSSTSEFYEQYFGPGTRLTVT.

This clone was recorded once. The chain couples TRBV11-2 to TRBJ1-4, with D maybe TRBD1 (5 bases). The length of the CDR3 is 16 residues. V was trimmed by 5 bases and J by 0 bases, leaving 13 bases between them. Looked up from germline, CDR1 is SGHAT and CDR2 is FQNNGV. CDR3 in amino acids: CASSLSLDTTNEKLFF. CDR3 bases: TGTGCCAGCAGCCTTAGTTTGGACACAACTAATGAAAAACTGTTTTTT.

The V call is TRBV11-2, the J call TRBJ2-5, with 7 bases aligning to TRBD2. Losses at the gene ends were 2 bases for V and 4 bases for J; bases not matched to a gene: 13. CDR3 size: 17 residues. Germline loops: CDR1 SGHAT, CDR2 FQNNGV. CDR3 sequence: CASSLLGGGPEGETQYF. The CDR3, as DNA: TGTGCCAGCAGCTTATTGGGGGGAGGGCCCGAGGGAGAGACCCAGTACTTC.

This clone has a single count. The rearrangement uses TRBV9 and TRBJ2-7, with D uncertain. Trimming left V 3 bases short and J 2 bases short, with 18 bases between. CDR3 length equals 16 residues. Germline CDR1 and CDR2: SGDLS and YYNGEE. CDR3 sequence: CASSGGMAGPPYEQYF. DNA of the CDR3: TGTGCCAGCAGCGGGGGAATGGCTGGACCACCCTACGAGCAGTACTTC.

This sequence joins TRBV9 and TRBJ2-3; the match to TRBD2 covers 7 bases. With 4 bases clipped from V and 0 bases from J, the junction kept 8 bases outside the gene matches. CDR3 length: 16 residues. Germline V lookup: CDR1 SGDLS, CDR2 YYNGEE. CDR3 in DNA: TGTGCCAGCAGCTACCCAGCGGGGCTGAGCACAGATACGCAGTATTTT. This encodes CASSYPAGLSTDTQYF. Using reference TRBV9 and TRBJ2-3 for the parts outside the CDR3, the full variable domain is DSGVTQTPKHLITATGQRVTLRCSPRSGDLSVYWYQQSLDQGLQFLIQYYNGEERAKGNILERFSAQQFPDLHSELNLSSLELGDSALYFCASSYPAGLSTDTQYFGPGTRLTVL.

The rearrangement joins TRBV19 to TRBJ1-1; 9 nucleotides align to TRBD1. V was pared by 0 bases and J by 4 bases, with 3 bases of the junction left unmatched. The CDR3 runs to 15 residues. Germline V lookup: CDR1 LNHDA, CDR2 SQIVND (reference sequence). As DNA, the CDR3 is TGTGCCAGTAGTATAGATGCACAGGGGGCCACTGAAGCTTTCTTT. Translated: CASSIDAQGATEAFF.

This chain connects TRBV27 to TRBJ2-1; no reliable D call. V lost 0 bases to trimming and J lost 8 bases, with 14 bases between them. The CDR3 loop spans 15 amino acids. Looked up from germline, CDR1 is MNHEY and CDR2 is SMNVEV (reference sequence). Here the CDR3 DNA reads TGTGCCAGCAGTTTATCCCCGCCAACCTGGTATGAGCAGTTCTTC. It encodes CASSLSPPTWYEQFF.

This clone was observed a single time. This chain connects TRBV7-9 to TRBJ2-5; the D gene could be TRBD1 or TRBD2 (6 bases each). V shed 5 bases and J shed 5 bases, with 15 bases lying between them. Germline V gene lookup returns CDR1 SEHNR and CDR2 FQNEAQ (reference sequence). This CDR3 comprises 14 residues. The CDR3 loop is CASSAGTTPETQYF. CDR3 coding DNA: TGTGCCAGCAGCGCGGGGACAACCCCCGAGACCCAGTACTTC.

The J gene is TRBJ2-6, the V gene TRBV30; unclear D gene. Trimming pared 0 bases from V and 4 bases from J, leaving 10 bases between. Germline CDR1 and CDR2: GTSNPN and SVGIG (reference sequence). This CDR3 has 15 amino acids. The CDR3 loop is CAWSVLYPGANVLTF. The CDR3 coding sequence is TGTGCCTGGAGTGTACTCTACCCCGGGGCCAACGTCCTGACTTTC.

The rearrangement links TRBV7-9 to TRBJ2-1, with TRBD2 identical over 7 bases. Per the germline V gene, CDR1 is SEHNR and CDR2 is FQNEAQ (reference sequence). Unmatched junction bases numbered 6, after V lost 2 bases and J lost 5 bases. This CDR3 has 15 amino acids. The CDR3 here is CASSLLGGSNNEQFF. CDR3 bases: TGTGCCAGCAGCTTACTGGGCGGGAGCAACAATGAGCAGTTCTTC. Supplemented by reference TRBV7-9 and TRBJ2-1, the full variable domain reads DTGVSQNPRHKITKRGQNVTFRCDPISEHNRLYWYRQTLGQGPEFLTYFQNEAQLEKSRLLSDRFSAERPKGSFSTLEIQRTEQGDSAMYLCASSLLGGSNNEQFFGPGTRLTVL.

This chain joins TRBV21-1 and TRBJ1-6. TRBV21-1 is classified as a pseudogene. The CDR3 consists of 15 residues. The CDR3 sequence: CASSKGGGPNSPLHF. CDR3 in DNA: TGTGCCAGCAGCAAAGGGGGGGGGCCTAATTCACCCCTCCACTTT.

The chain is built from TRBV11-2 and TRBJ2-6; a possible D gene is TRBD2 (5 bases). CDR1 is SGHAT and CDR2 is FQNNGV in the germline V gene. The CDR3 runs 15 residues. Trimming left V 0 bases short and J 4 bases short, with 7 bases between. CDR3 protein: CASSLEWEGANVLTF. CDR3 nucleotides: TGTGCCAGCAGCTTAGAGTGGGAGGGGGCCAACGTCCTGACTTTC. Variable domain in full (rest from reference TRBV11-2 and TRBJ2-6): EAGVAQSPRYKIIEKRQSVAFWCNPISGHATLYWYQQILGQGPKLLIQFQNNGVVDDSQLPKDRFSAERLKGVDSTLKIQPAKLEDSAVYLCASSLEWEGANVLTFGAGSRLTVL.

The chain has TRBV5-5 and TRBJ2-7; D perhaps matches TRBD2 (5 bases). Germline V gene sequence: CDR1 SGHKS, CDR2 YYEKEE (reference sequence). The CDR3 contains 15 residues. V gave up 4 bases and J gave up 0 bases, with 14 bases separating them. The CDR3 DNA follows: TGTGCCAGCAGCCTTGGGTACGGGAACTCCTACGAGCAGTACTTC. The encoded protein is CASSLGYGNSYEQYF.